The next 26 T cell receptor beta chains were all read from a single sample in a study of blood T cell repertoires in COVID-19. Profiled with immunoSEQ multiplex PCR; TCRdb holds only in-frame clones, not every one. The sample lists around 50,000 clones, about 90% seen once, with roughly 2% in the top ten. Material: peripheral blood. The receptors shown here come from a human donor in a cohort sampled during active COVID-19.

The chain joins TRBV9 to TRBJ2-1; 7 positions match TRBD1. Germline lookup yields CDR1 SGDLS and CDR2 YYNGEE. The CDR3 is made up of 13 amino acids. V was pared by 4 bases and J by 7 bases, with 5 bases of the junction left unmatched. CDR3 sequence: CASSTRTGNEQFF. DNA for the CDR3: TGTGCCAGCAGCACTCGGACAGGAAATGAGCAGTTCTTC.

As for this clone: Other DNA sequences from this sample encode an identical CDR3 as well. The V gene is TRBV7-9, the J gene TRBJ1-4; D is unclear. The germline gives CDR1 SEHNR, CDR2 FQNEAQ (reference sequence). V lost 4 bases and J 4 bases, leaving 4 bases between the germline ends. The CDR3 length is 12 residues. CDR3 in amino acids: CASSSLNEKLFF. The CDR3 nucleotides read TGTGCCAGCAGCTCACTTAATGAAAAACTGTTTTTT.

V and J are TRBV10-3 and TRBJ2-3; D is unresolved. Germline lookup yields CDR1 ENHRY and CDR2 SYGVKD. This CDR3 is 13 amino acids long. V dropped 10 bases and J dropped 4 bases, with 15 bases sitting between them. The CDR3 is CATRPRGSDTQYF. CDR3 nucleotides: TGTGCCACGCGTCCGAGAGGTTCAGATACGCAGTATTTT.

This chain connects TRBV28 to TRBJ1-2; TRBD1 aligns across 9 bases. This CDR3 is built from 14 residues. From germline, CDR1 is MDHEN and CDR2 SYDVKM. J was trimmed by 4 bases and V by 6 bases; bases with no gene match: 6. CDR3 loop: CASSAGTGPYGYTF. The CDR3, as DNA: TGTGCCAGCAGCGCCGGGACAGGGCCCTATGGCTACACCTTC.

This clone was detected only once. V is TRBV4-2 and J is TRBJ2-7; 11 positions match TRBD1. The germline V gene has CDR1 LGHNA and CDR2 YNFKEQ. The CDR3 spans 16 residues. V gave up 0 bases and J gave up 3 bases; unmatched junction bases: 4. CDR3 in amino acids: CASSQEGTGGNYEQYF. In DNA, the CDR3 is TGTGCCAGCAGCCAAGAGGGGACAGGGGGAAACTACGAGCAGTACTTC.

V and J are TRBV6-7 and TRBJ1-1; no definite D call. TRBV6-7 is annotated as an ORF whose role is uncertain. Trimming cost V 7 bases and J 2 bases, with 23 bases left between them. The CDR3 totals 17 residues. Written as DNA, the CDR3 is TGTGCCAGCAACCCACGGCAGAGGTCTGAGAAAAACACTGAAGCTTTCTTT. Translated: CASNPRQRSEKNTEAFF.

This clone is labeled as medium-sized. The chain recombines TRBV27 with TRBJ1-5; D gene unclear. CDR1 and CDR2 from the germline V gene are MNHEY and SMNVEV (reference sequence). The CDR3 sequence is 12 residues long. The V and J ends lost 6 bases and 6 bases respectively, with 9 bases between them. The CDR3 DNA follows: TGTGCCAGCAGGTCTTTACTTCAGCCCCAGCATTTT. It yields the protein CASRSLLQPQHF.

This sequence joins TRBV4-1 and TRBJ2-1; D unclear. CDR3 length equals 12 residues. V was trimmed by 2 bases and J by 5 bases, leaving 4 bases between them. CDR1 is MGHRA and CDR2 is YSYEKL in the germline V gene. DNA of the CDR3: TGCGCCAGCAGCCAACCGGACAATGAGCAGTTCTTC. It specifies CASSQPDNEQFF.

The rearrangement uses TRBV30 and TRBJ2-6, with a tentative D call TRBD1 (6 bases). CDR3 length equals 17 residues. Per the germline V gene, CDR1 is GTSNPN and CDR2 is SVGIG (reference sequence). The V gene lost 7 bases and the J gene lost 0 bases, with 19 bases spanning the gap. The CDR3 is CASNRDGKPSGANVLTF. The CDR3 coding sequence is TGTGCCTCGAACAGGGACGGGAAACCCTCTGGGGCCAACGTCCTGACTTTC.

V is TRBV18 and J is TRBJ2-7, with 9 bases matching TRBD2. There are 17 residues in the CDR3. V shed 3 bases and J 0 bases; nucleotides not matched to a gene: 9. Germline loops: CDR1 KGHSH, CDR2 LQKENI. The CDR3 coding sequence is TGTGCCAGCTCACCCCGGGGAGTAGCGGGGGACTCCTACGAGCAGTACTTC. Translating it yields CASSPRGVAGDSYEQYF.

The rearrangement joins TRBV4-2 to TRBJ2-7, with D tentatively TRBD1 (7 bases). CDR1 is LGHNA, CDR2 YNFKEQ, per germline. This CDR3 comprises 15 residues. V shed 0 bases and J shed 3 bases, with 12 bases lying between them. The CDR3 loop is CASSQEEGAVYEQYF. The CDR3 bases are TGTGCCAGCAGCCAAGAGGAGGGGGCGGTCTACGAGCAGTACTTC.

This clone was seen a few times. The rearrangement joins TRBV6-2 or TRBV6-3 to TRBJ1-2; no clear D gene. This CDR3 contains 15 residues. In germline, CDR1 is MNHEY, CDR2 SVGEGT. V was shortened by 3 bases and J by 4 bases, with 15 bases between the two germline ends. The CDR3 DNA reads as TGTGCCAGCAGTTATCCTCGACGGAGTGGCTATGGCTACACCTTC. Residues: CASSYPRRSGYGYTF.

This chain uses TRBV2 with TRBJ1-5; D is perhaps TRBD1 (5 bases). Germline values: CDR1 SNHLY, CDR2 FYNNEI. V dropped 4 bases and J dropped 6 bases, with 10 bases sitting between them. The CDR3 has 13 residues. CDR3 nucleotide sequence: TGTGCCAGCAGTGTTGGGGGGGTTCAGCCCCAGCATTTT. The encoded protein is CASSVGGVQPQHF. The variable domain in full, completed from reference TRBV2 and TRBJ1-5, reads EPEVTQTPSHQVTQMGQEVILRCVPISNHLYFYWYRQILGQKVEFLVSFYNNEISEKSEIFDDQFSVERPDGSNFTLKIRSTKLEDSAMYFCASSVGGVQPQHFGDGTRLSIL.

The chain couples TRBV4-1 to TRBJ1-6; D call uncertain. Trimming took 1 base from V and 10 from J, leaving 11 bases between them. The length of the CDR3 is 14 residues. Germline V CDR1 and CDR2: MGHRA, YSYEKL. The CDR3 reads CASSQARRESPLHF. CDR3 bases: TGCGCCAGCAGCCAAGCCCGGCGGGAATCACCCCTCCACTTT.

There are a few counts of this clone. The chain has TRBV5-6 and TRBJ1-6, with D tentatively TRBD1 (5 bases). The CDR3 length is 17 residues. The V end was cut by 1 base, the J end by 5 bases, with 16 bases between. CDR1 and CDR2 from the germline V gene are SGHDT and YYEEEE. CDR3 nucleotides: TGTGCCAGCAGCTTGTTAAGGGGAAATAACGATAATTCACCCCTCCACTTT. Its translation: CASSLLRGNNDNSPLHF. The whole variable domain, filled in from reference TRBV5-6 and TRBJ1-6, reads DAGVTQSPTHLIKTRGQQVTLRCSPKSGHDTVSWYQQALGQGPQFIFQYYEEEERQRGNFPDRFSGHQFPNYSSELNVNALLLGDSALYLCASSLLRGNNDNSPLHFGNGTRLTVT.

V is TRBV4-3 and J is TRBJ2-3, with D possibly being TRBD1 (6 bases). Germline V gene sequence: CDR1 LGHNA, CDR2 YSLEER. V gave up 0 bases and J gave up 3 bases, with 10 bases separating them. The CDR3 has 15 amino acids. The CDR3: CASSQDLTGTDTQYF. The DNA for the CDR3 is TGCGCCAGCAGCCAAGATCTGACAGGAACAGATACGCAGTATTTT.

This clone was counted a few times. The chain uses TRBV6-5 and TRBJ2-2, with 8 bases matching TRBD2. The V gene's germline CDR1 is MNHEY and CDR2 SVGAGI. This CDR3 comprises 15 residues. Trimming at V came to 6 bases and at J to 10 bases, leaving 13 bases not matched to a gene. For the CDR3, the DNA is TGTGCCAGCAGCACCGGGACTAGTTCCTTTTCGGAGCTGTTTTTT. Amino acid sequence: CASSTGTSSFSELFF.

CDR3 DNA: TGTGCCAGCAGGGAGGGACTAGCGGGTCAGTATACGCAGTATTTT. Translation: CASREGLAGQYTQYF. The rearrangement uses TRBV5-6 and TRBJ2-3; 12 nucleotides match TRBD2. V shed 5 bases, J shed 7 bases, and the junction held 8 bases outside the gene matches. The CDR3 covers 15 residues. Germline V lookup: CDR1 SGHDT, CDR2 YYEEEE.

The chain links TRBV6-6 to TRBJ1-2; D remains unclear. The V gene's germline CDR1 is MNHNY and CDR2 SVGAGI (reference sequence). This CDR3 has 13 residues. Trimming pared 4 bases from V and 3 bases from J, leaving 9 bases between. CDR3 in amino acids: CASSFSGDYGYTF. The CDR3 DNA is TGTGCCAGCAGTTTCAGTGGTGACTATGGCTACACCTTC.

V and J are TRBV10-3 and TRBJ2-3; 10 nucleotides align to TRBD2. CDR1 is ENHRY, CDR2 SYGVKD, per germline. V trimming: 7 bases; J trimming: 0 bases; junction bases outside the gene matches: 4. The CDR3 has 15 amino acids. In DNA form, the CDR3 reads TGTGCCATCACCCAAGCGGGGGGGAGCACAGATACGCAGTATTTT. It is translated as CAITQAGGSTDTQYF.

The rearrangement joins TRBV6-2 or TRBV6-3 to TRBJ2-1, with D possibly matching TRBD1 (5 bases). The CDR3 runs to 11 residues. Germline CDR1 and CDR2: MNHEY and SVGEGT. Trimming pared 4 bases from V and 10 bases from J, leaving 8 bases between. The CDR3 DNA reads TGTGCCAGCAGTTCAGGGTTGGAGCAGTTCTTC. Translating it yields CASSSGLEQFF.

The chain couples TRBV11-2 to TRBJ2-5; no reliable D call. The V end lost 1 base, the J end lost 3 bases, and 9 bases lay between the germline ends. The CDR3 is 14 amino acids. Germline V gives CDR1 SGHAT, CDR2 FQNNGV. CDR3 sequence: CASSLVAREETQYF. DNA of the CDR3: TGTGCCAGCAGCTTAGTGGCACGGGAAGAGACCCAGTACTTC.

This chain joins TRBV3-1 (or the pseudogene TRBV3-2) and TRBJ2-1; the D is unclear. The germline V and J ends were trimmed by 4 bases and 5 bases, with 18 bases remaining between them. CDR1 and CDR2 (germline): LGHDT, YNNKEL (reference sequence). The CDR3 extends over 16 amino acids. The CDR3 sequence: CASSLLGWSRNNEQFF. The CDR3 nucleotides are TGTGCCAGCAGCCTGCTGGGTTGGAGTCGGAACAATGAGCAGTTCTTC.

The J gene is TRBJ2-7, the V gene TRBV27, with 16 bases that match TRBD2. The CDR3 is 16 residues long. The germline V gene has CDR1 MNHEY and CDR2 SMNVEV (reference sequence). V lost 0 bases, J lost 4 bases, and 0 bases stayed unmatched. This CDR3 is CASSLSGLAGGYEQYF. The CDR3 nucleotides are TGTGCCAGCAGTTTATCGGGACTAGCGGGAGGGTACGAGCAGTACTTC.

This chain uses TRBV5-8 with TRBJ1-1; the match to TRBD1 covers 7 bases. Trimming cost V 4 bases and J 0 bases; bases outside gene matches: 9. The CDR3 totals 16 residues. CDR1 and CDR2 (germline): SGHTS, YDEGEE. CDR3 in amino acids: CASSSRTGPVNTEAFF. The CDR3 DNA follows: TGTGCCAGCAGCAGTCGGACAGGTCCGGTGAACACTGAAGCTTTCTTT.

This chain uses TRBV7-2 with TRBJ1-1; no clear D gene. Between the trimmed V and J ends, which lost 2 bases and 2 bases, there was a span of 12 bases. In germline, CDR1 is SGHTA, CDR2 FQGNSA. The CDR3 spans 15 residues. Here the CDR3 DNA reads TGTGCCAGCAGCTTATTAGGCCGGAGAAACACTGAAGCTTTCTTT. Translated: CASSLLGRRNTEAFF.